Listed below are T cell receptor beta chains from one sample, sequenced in a study of control samples from healthy donors and cancer patients. The data were produced by immunoSEQ multiplex PCR, yet TCRdb's version contains in-frame clones alone and is incomplete. The sample holds 150,000 or so clones, roughly 90% seen once. Sequencing used blood. The receptor set was obtained from a woman aged 45-60 years in good health. CDR3s include the opening cysteine and the closing phenylalanine or tryptophan. A D gene is named only where the DNA matches it firmly. Expanded clones are given a class, and other clones once, few, many or no size at all.

>TRBD2|-|TRBJ2-5|TRBV18
TGTGCCAGCTCACCCACTAGCGGGGAAGAGACCCAGTACTTC
CASSPTSGEETQYF
>-|-|TRBJ1-2|TRBV2
TGTGCCAGCAGGGAACATGGAGGTAACTATGGCTACACCTTC
CASREHGGNYGYTF
>-|-|TRBJ1-5|TRBV27
TGTGCCAGCAGTTCAGGGTATCAGCCCCAGCATTTT
CASSSGYQPQHF
>-|-|TRBJ2-5|TRBV9
TGTGCCAGCAGCGTCCGGGCAGGGGCCGGAGAGACCCAGTACTTC
CASSVRAGAGETQYF
>-|-|TRBJ2-5|TRBV5-1
TGCGCCAGCAGTCGCGGGACTGGGGGTCGGGAGACCCAGTACTTC
CASSRGTGGRETQYF
>TRBD1|-|TRBJ1-3|TRBV30
TGTGCCTGGAGTGTAAGGGACAGGGGCCGCCCTAAATATTTT
CAWSVRDRGRPKYF
>-|-|TRBJ2-7|TRBV28
TGTGCCAGCAGTACCTACACAGGGACTAACACCTACGAGCAGTACTTC
CASSTYTGTNTYEQYF
>-|once|TRBJ1-6|TRBV28
TGTGCCAGCTGGGGGGCCAATTCACCCCTCCACTTT
CASWGANSPLHF
>-|-|TRBJ1-4|TRBV28
TGTGCCAGCAGGGGCACCACTAATGAAAAACTGTTTTTT
CASRGTTNEKLFF
>TRBD1|once|TRBJ1-4|TRBV28
TGTGCCAGCAGTCACAGGGGGCGTAATGAAAAACTGTTTTTT
CASSHRGRNEKLFF
>-|-|TRBJ2-7|TRBV24-1
TGTGCCACCAGTGACCCTGGGACCTCCTTTGAGCAGTACTTC
CATSDPGTSFEQYF
>TRBD1|-|TRBJ1-3|TRBV3-1/TRBV3-2
TGTGCCAGCAGCCCAGGGACAGACTCTGGAAACACCATATATTTT
CASSPGTDSGNTIYF
>-|-|TRBJ1-1|TRBV4-2
TGTGCCAGCAGCCAAGTTGCAGTAAGGAACACTGAAGCTTTCTTT
CASSQVAVRNTEAFF
>-|-|TRBJ1-5|TRBV19
TGTGCCAGTAGTCGACGCGGGGGGCCGTATGGCAATCAGCCCCAGCATTTT
CASSRRGGPYGNQPQHF
>TRBD2|-|TRBJ2-7|TRBV10-2
TGCGCCAGCAGGGAGACTAGCAGCTACGAGCAGTACTTC
CASRETSSYEQYF
>TRBD2|-|TRBJ2-3|TRBV11-2
TGTGCCAGCAGCTTAGGAGCCGGGACTACATATCTCACAGATACGCAGTATTTT
CASSLGAGTTYLTDTQYF
>-|-|TRBJ2-2|TRBV7-6
TGTGCCAGCCGACGTCGCGACACCGGGGAGCTGTTTTTT
CASRRRDTGELFF
>-|-|TRBJ1-1|TRBV6-5
TGTGCCAGCAGATATAAAACTGAAGCTTTCTTT
CASRYKTEAFF
>TRBD1|-|TRBJ1-2|TRBV24-1
TGTGCCACCAGTGATTTGGGGGACAGGGGACCCCTTGACTATGGCTACACCTTC
CATSDLGDRGPLDYGYTF
>-|-|TRBJ1-6|TRBV10-2
TGCGCCAGCTTGGATGATCTCCCGAGCTCCTATAATTCACCCCTCCACTTT
CASLDDLPSSYNSPLHF
>TRBD2|-|TRBJ2-7|TRBV28
TGTGCCAGCAGTTCGCCTAGCGGCCCCTACGAGCAGTACTTC
CASSSPSGPYEQYF
>-|-|TRBJ1-1|TRBV7-9
TGTGCCAGCAGCATTAGCACCGGGGTCCGGGCTTTCTTT
CASSISTGVRAFF
>TRBD1|-|TRBJ2-7|TRBV5-4
TGTGCCAGCAGCTCCGGACAGGGGGCTAACTCCTACGAGCAGTACTTC
CASSSGQGANSYEQYF